This T cell receptor (beta chain) was documented in a study of T cell clonotyping in hematopoietic cell transplantation. Study observations and caveats: Pathologically expanded recipient clonotypes increased progressively from day 30 to day 180 as diversity fell.

Turning to this clone: The antigen is unknown.

Time point described: recipient sample about 28 days before transplant, after cytoreduction. Here immunoSEQ multiplex PCR was the method, and the copy in TCRdb shows in-frame clones only, minus some. The sample lists 7,000 to 8,000 clones; more than 70% were seen once. The length of the CDR3 is 13 residues. Trimming pared 3 bases from V and 8 bases from J, leaving 12 bases between. In germline, CDR1 is MGHRA, CDR2 YSYEKL. The chain carries TRBV4-1 and TRBJ2-3; a weak D match, TRBD2 (5 bases). The specimen comprised peripheral blood mononuclear cells, sampled before stem cell transplant. The source of this sequence is a man aged 55 to 70 with acute myeloid leukemia. Some clones in this sample may be carry-over from other donors' samples. CDR3 sequence: CASSQDFPGTQYF. Here the CDR3 DNA reads TGCGCCAGCAGCCAGGACTTCCCGGGTACGCAGTATTTT.